Each of the 21 T cell receptor beta chains below was sequenced from the same sample in a study of T-cell memory formation after mild COVID-19. One entry per CDR3 protein, called by TCRdb with MiXCR from the 5' RACE reads. The repertoire holds about 190,000 distinct CDR3 sequences, under 12% seen once, with approximately 3% in the top ten. Sample: PBMCs or a T cell subset sorted from them (not recorded which). The source is a man in his late teens or twenties who had mild COVID-19 (a few samples of this study predate the infection). Cell type and time point are not known.

This clonotype was counted only a few times. This rearrangement joins TRBV7-2 to TRBJ1-2; D ambiguous. The V end lost 5 bases, the J end lost 5 bases, and 15 bases lay between the germline ends. The CDR3 has 14 residues. CDR1 is SGHTA, CDR2 FQGNSA, per germline. The CDR3 spells CASSPTRSVYGYTF. The CDR3 nucleotides are TGTGCCAGCAGCCCTACGCGGTCAGTTTATGGCTACACCTTC.

The chain is built from TRBV4-3 and TRBJ2-1; no firm D call. Trimming cost V 0 bases and J 0 bases, with 15 bases left between them. The germline V gene encodes CDR1 LGHNA and CDR2 YSLEER. The CDR3 runs 18 residues. As DNA, the CDR3 is TGCGCCAGCAGCCAAGATCCCGCAGGCAGCCGCTCCTACAATGAGCAGTTCTTC. Translated, it gives CASSQDPAGSRSYNEQFF.

This clonotype was seen a few times. The chain carries TRBV3-1 and TRBJ1-2, with unresolved D. The CDR3 is 11 amino acids. V gave up 0 bases and J gave up 8 bases, with 4 bases separating them. Germline CDR1 LGHDT, CDR2 YNNKEL (reference sequence). DNA for the CDR3: TGTGCCAGCAGCCAAGAAAGAGGCTACACCTTC. It is translated as CASSQERGYTF.

The CDR3 DNA reads TGTGCCAGCAGTGACAGGGGCGCGTTGGGCTACACCTTC. Translation gives CASSDRGALGYTF. The chain joins TRBV6-1 to TRBJ1-2; tentatively, D is TRBD1 (6 bases). CDR1 and CDR2 from the germline V gene are MNHNS and SASEGT. CDR3 length equals 13 residues. Between the trimmed V and J ends, which lost 3 bases and 8 bases, there was a span of 13 bases.

V gene TRBV4-3 combines with J gene TRBJ2-7; D gene unclear. CDR1 and CDR2 from the germline V gene are LGHNA and YSLEER. The V gene lost 0 bases and the J gene lost 6 bases, with 9 bases spanning the gap. The CDR3 is 13 amino acids. The CDR3 is CASSQDYTREQYF. The CDR3 DNA sequence: TGCGCCAGCAGCCAAGATTACACGCGCGAGCAGTACTTC.

This chain's CDR3 is CASSPGGAARGETQYF. CDR3 nucleotides: TGTGCCAGCAGCCCCGGTGGCGCGGCTAGGGGAGAGACCCAGTACTTC. The chain uses TRBV4-2 and TRBJ2-5; D perhaps matches TRBD1 (5 bases). Trimming removed 4 bases at V and 4 bases at J, with 19 bases between. Germline CDR1 and CDR2: LGHNA and YNFKEQ. The CDR3 has 16 amino acids.

This clonotype has more than one count but fewer than ten. The rearrangement joins TRBV5-1 to TRBJ2-7; maybe TRBD1 (9 bases). The CDR3 consists of 15 residues. Trimming removed 3 bases from V and 2 bases from J, with 15 bases in between. From germline, CDR1 is SGHRS and CDR2 YFSETQ. The DNA for the CDR3 is TGCGCCAGCAGCTCGGGGGGGACAGGGCCCTACGAGCAGTACTTC. The encoded protein is CASSSGGTGPYEQYF.

The rearrangement links TRBV5-1 to TRBJ2-1; TRBD2 matches 10 bases. Germline V gene lookup returns CDR1 SGHRS and CDR2 YFSETQ. The length of the CDR3 is 14 residues. V gave up 4 bases and J gave up 9 bases; unmatched junction bases: 7. The CDR3 coding sequence is TGCGCCAGCAGCCCTAGCGGGAGTTTCGGTGAGCAGTTCTTC. Protein product: CASSPSGSFGEQFF.

This clonotype has just a few counts. V and J are TRBV5-1 and TRBJ2-7; 7 nucleotides align to TRBD1. With 4 bases clipped from V and 2 bases from J, the junction kept 9 bases outside the gene matches. The CDR3 spans 15 residues. CDR1 and CDR2 (germline): SGHRS, YFSETQ. CDR3 protein: CASSPRQGSTYEQYF. CDR3 in DNA: TGCGCCAGCAGCCCAAGACAGGGTTCAACCTACGAGCAGTACTTC.

This CDR3 reads CASAPGGRYSPLHF. The CDR3 DNA follows: TGTGCCAGTGCCCCCGGCGGCAGGTATTCACCCCTCCACTTT. The rearrangement joins TRBV7-3 to TRBJ1-6, with D unresolved. Trimming took 9 bases from V and 8 from J, leaving 17 bases between them. In germline, CDR1 is SGHTA, CDR2 FQGTGA. This CDR3 contains 14 residues.

The chain links TRBV7-2 to TRBJ2-7; the match to TRBD1 covers 7 bases. After removal of 5 bases from V and 4 bases from J, the junction contained 11 bases not matched to a gene. This CDR3 is built from 15 residues. Looked up from germline, CDR1 is SGHTA and CDR2 is FQGNSA. This chain's CDR3 is CASSPMGTAIYEQYF. CDR3 in DNA: TGTGCCAGCAGCCCGATGGGGACAGCAATTTACGAGCAGTACTTC.

The chain is built from TRBV5-1 and TRBJ2-1; 8 bases agree with TRBD1. J lost 0 bases, V lost 7 bases, and 3 bases had no gene match. The germline V gene encodes CDR1 SGHRS and CDR2 YFSETQ. This CDR3 has 14 residues. The CDR3: CASLGQGSYNEQFF. The CDR3 coding sequence is TGCGCCAGCTTAGGACAGGGCTCCTACAATGAGCAGTTCTTC.

The V and J genes are TRBV6-5 and TRBJ2-1; TRBD1 matches at 7 bases. The germline CDR1 and CDR2 sequences are MNHEY and SVGAGI. V lost 7 bases, J lost 7 bases, and 13 bases stayed unmatched. CDR3 length: 15 residues. This CDR3 is CASTSLGGARNEQFF. CDR3 coding DNA: TGTGCCAGCACCTCACTAGGGGGCGCGCGAAATGAGCAGTTCTTC.

The chain carries TRBV9 and TRBJ2-7, with D possibly called TRBD1 or TRBD2 (5 bases each). The CDR3 has 14 amino acids. Germline-derived CDR1 and CDR2 are SGDLS and YYNGEE. V lost 3 bases, J lost 2 bases, and 12 bases lay in between. The CDR3 sequence: CASSATGRPYEQYV. DNA for the CDR3: TGTGCCAGCAGCGCAACGGGACGACCCTACGAGCAGTACGTC.

On this clonotype: A much larger clone differs by one base, so this may be a read error. The CDR3 sequence: CASSSGASNQTQHF. The DNA of the CDR3 is TGTGCCAGCAGCAGCGGGGCGAGTAATCAGACCCAGCATTTT. This chain links TRBV7-8 with TRBJ1-5; maybe TRBD1 (5 bases). CDR1 and CDR2 from the germline V gene are SGHVS and FQNEAQ. The CDR3 is 14 amino acids.

The rearrangement joins TRBV5-1 to TRBJ2-3; possible D gene TRBD2, 6 bases. The CDR3 runs to 18 residues. Between the trimmed V and J ends, which lost 0 bases and 2 bases, there was a span of 19 bases. Germline assignment: CDR1 SGHRS and CDR2 YFSETQ. The CDR3 protein is CASSLGRGGAPSTDTQYF. CDR3 sequence (DNA): TGCGCCAGCAGCTTGGGTCGGGGCGGGGCCCCCTCCACAGATACGCAGTATTTT.

This clonotype was observed a handful of times. J is TRBJ1-5 and V is TRBV10-2; 8 nucleotides line up with TRBD1. Looked up from germline, CDR1 is WSHSY and CDR2 is SAAADI. The CDR3 totals 15 residues. Unmatched junction bases numbered 4, after V lost 5 bases and J lost 1 base. The CDR3 DNA sequence: TGCGCCAGCAGTTTAGGGACAGGAAGCAATCAGCCCCAGCATTTT. Translation gives CASSLGTGSNQPQHF.

This clonotype was detected a few times. The chain recombines TRBV5-5 with TRBJ2-7; 7 bases are shared with TRBD1. Per the germline V gene, CDR1 is SGHKS and CDR2 is YYEKEE (reference sequence). The ends lost 4 bases at V and 8 bases at J; junction bases unmatched: 9. The CDR3 extends over 13 amino acids. DNA of the CDR3: TGTGCCAGCAGCCTTCTCGTAGGGGGCCAGCAGTACGTC. Its protein product is CASSLLVGGQQYV.

This clonotype was found a few times. The gene calls are TRBV4-3 and TRBJ2-5, with D hard to call. From germline, CDR1 is LGHNA and CDR2 YSLEER. The V end lost 2 bases, the J end lost 5 bases, and 9 bases lay between the germline ends. There are 13 residues in the CDR3. The CDR3 here is CASSQNRPETQYF. In nucleotides, the CDR3 is TGCGCCAGCAGCCAAAACCGGCCCGAGACCCAGTACTTC.

The chain employs TRBV5-1 and TRBJ2-1, with 9 bases matching TRBD2. The CDR3 covers 15 residues. V shed 0 bases, J shed 5 bases, and the junction held 3 bases outside the gene matches. Germline CDR1 SGHRS, CDR2 YFSETQ. CDR3 in amino acids: CASSLERGAHNEQFF. The CDR3 coding sequence is TGCGCCAGCAGCTTGGAGCGGGGGGCTCACAATGAGCAGTTCTTC.

This clonotype was detected only a few times. CDR3 sequence (DNA): TGTGCCAGCAGCGGGGACAGGTTGGATACGCAGTATTTT. Amino acid sequence: CASSGDRLDTQYF. The V call is TRBV5-4, the J call TRBJ2-3; 8 positions agree with TRBD1. Germline V gene lookup returns CDR1 SGHNT and CDR2 YYREEE (reference sequence). The CDR3 is 13 amino acids. The ends lost 4 bases at V and 6 bases at J; junction bases unmatched: 4.